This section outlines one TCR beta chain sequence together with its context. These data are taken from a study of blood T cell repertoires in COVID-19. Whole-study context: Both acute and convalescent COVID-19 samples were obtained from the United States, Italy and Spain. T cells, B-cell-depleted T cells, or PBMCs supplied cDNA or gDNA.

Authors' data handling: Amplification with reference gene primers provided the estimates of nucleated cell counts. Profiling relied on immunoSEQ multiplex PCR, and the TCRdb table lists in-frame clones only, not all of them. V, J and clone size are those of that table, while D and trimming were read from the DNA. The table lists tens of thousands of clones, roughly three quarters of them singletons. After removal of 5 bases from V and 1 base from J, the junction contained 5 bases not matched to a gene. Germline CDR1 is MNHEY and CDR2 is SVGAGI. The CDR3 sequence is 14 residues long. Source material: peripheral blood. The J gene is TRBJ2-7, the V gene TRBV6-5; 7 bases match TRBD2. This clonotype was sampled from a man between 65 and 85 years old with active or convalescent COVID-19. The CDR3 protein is CASSPRGVSYEQYF. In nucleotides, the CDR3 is TGTGCCAGCAGTCCCCGGGGGGTTTCCTACGAGCAGTACTTC.